Below, 10 T cell receptor beta chains from the same sample are listed, as sequenced in a study of T cells expressing NK-cell markers. From the 5' RACE reads, TCRdb lists one entry per CDR3 protein and no DNA. The sample shows 300,000 to 450,000 distinct CDR3 sequences, and 5% to 5.5% sits with its ten largest clones. Sequences were obtained from blood T cells: a sorted CD56 or NKG2C T cell subset, CD4+ or CD8+ T cells, or bulk PBMC T cells (not recorded which). The receptors originated from a man between 18 and 69 years old in good health.

The chain recombines TRBV6-2 or TRBV6-3 with TRBJ1-6. CDR1 MNHEY and CDR2 SVGEGT come from the germline V gene. CDR3 size: 14 residues. The CDR3 spells CASMDSPNHSPLHF.

CDR3 residues: CASALGASYEQYF. The V gene is TRBV2, the J gene TRBJ2-7. Germline V gene sequence: CDR1 SNHLY, CDR2 FYNNEI. This CDR3 region has 13 residues.

The rearrangement uses TRBV24-1 and TRBJ2-5; TCRdb reports TRBD2, a call that lacks DNA to check it against. Per the germline V gene, CDR1 is KGHDR and CDR2 is SFDVKD. The CDR3 covers 17 residues. The CDR3 here is CATSGPNSGGNQETQYF.

The V call is TRBV7-2, the J call TRBJ2-3; lacking DNA, the TRBD2 call made by TCRdb goes unchecked. Germline-derived CDR1 and CDR2 are SGHTA and FQGNSA. The CDR3 has 17 residues. CDR3 sequence reads: CASSPGGASGGAGFRYF. Based on the CDR3 plus reference TRBV7-2 and TRBJ2-3, the full variable domain is GAGVSQSPSNKVTEKGKDVELRCDPISGHTALYWYRQSLGQGLEFLIYFQGNSAPDKSGLPSDRFSAERTGGSVSTLTIQRTQQEDSAVYLCASSPGGASGGAGFRYFGPGTRLTVL.

This chain joins TRBV6-1 and TRBJ2-7; the D gene TCRdb calls, TRBD1, cannot be checked with no DNA. CDR1 MNHNS and CDR2 SASEGT come from the germline V gene. CDR3 length: 14 amino acids. The CDR3 here is CASARGTPGEEQYF.

The chain combines TRBV5-1 with TRBJ2-3; checking the TCRdb D call of TRBD1 is not possible without DNA. The germline V gene has CDR1 SGHRS and CDR2 YFSETQ. The CDR3 runs to 19 residues. Here the CDR3 reads CASSPRILGGGYSLDTQYF.

The rearrangement joins TRBV7-6 to TRBJ2-7; TCRdb's assignment of TRBD2 cannot be checked, as there is no DNA. Germline V lookup: CDR1 SGHVS, CDR2 FNYEAQ. The CDR3 has 14 residues. CDR3 residues: CASSLRAGGYEQYF.

J is TRBJ2-1 and V is TRBV7-2; TCRdb names TRBD2, which stays unverified in the absence of DNA. The CDR3 loop spans 17 amino acids. Germline V gene lookup returns CDR1 SGHTA and CDR2 FQGNSA. The CDR3 spells CASSLGRGGPSYNEQFF.

This chain joins TRBV6-1 and TRBJ2-5. The CDR3 is 15 residues long. Germline assignment: CDR1 MNHNS and CDR2 SASEGT. CDR3 amino acids: CASSEYPRMRETQYF.

CDR3 amino acids: CASSPTSGGGGDTQYF. V and J are TRBV18 and TRBJ2-3; absent DNA, TCRdb's TRBD2 call cannot be checked. CDR3 length: 16 residues. The germline gives CDR1 KGHSH, CDR2 LQKENI. Supplemented by reference TRBV18 and TRBJ2-3, the full variable domain reads NAGVMQNPRHLVRRRGQEARLRCSPMKGHSHVYWYRQLPEEGLKFMVYLQKENIIDESGMPKERFSAEFPKEGPSILRIQQVVRGDSAAYFCASSPTSGGGGDTQYFGPGTRLTVL.